This passage covers 16 T cell receptor beta chains from one sample sequenced in a study of blood T cell repertoires in COVID-19. Assay: immunoSEQ multiplex PCR; the TCRdb copy retains only in-frame clones and omits some. The sample records about 480,000 clones, roughly nine tenths being singletons. What was sequenced was peripheral blood. The receptors stem from a man aged 18 to 30 with COVID-19, enrolled during active disease.

The chain employs TRBV4-1 and TRBJ2-5; 9 bases are a match to TRBD1. With 4 bases clipped from V and 4 bases from J, the junction kept 4 bases outside the gene matches. This CDR3 contains 14 residues. Looked up from germline, CDR1 is MGHRA and CDR2 is YSYEKL. The CDR3 DNA reads as TGCGCCAGCAGCCCGGACAGGGGAACAGAGACCCAGTACTTC. Protein: CASSPDRGTETQYF.

This clone was seen more than once but under ten times. The rearrangement uses TRBV29-1 and TRBJ1-2; D is perhaps TRBD1 (5 bases). V shed 5 bases and J shed 2 bases, with 12 bases lying between them. CDR1 and CDR2 from the germline V gene are SQVTM and ANQGSEA. The CDR3 is 13 residues long. CDR3 region: CSVQGALNYGYTF. DNA of the CDR3: TGCAGCGTTCAAGGGGCTTTAAACTATGGCTACACCTTC.

This clone was detected a few times. This same CDR3 is encoded by further DNA sequences in the sample. The CDR3 DNA reads as TGTGCCAGTAGTATACAGGGGGGTCAGCCCCAGCATTTT. Translation gives CASSIQGGQPQHF. The chain combines TRBV19 with TRBJ1-5; TRBD1 matches at 7 bases. This CDR3 has 13 amino acids. The germline V gene has CDR1 LNHDA and CDR2 SQIVND (reference sequence). Germline trimming cut 2 bases from V and 6 bases from J; bases unmatched to any gene: 1.

The rearrangement links TRBV18 to TRBJ2-1; TRBD2 matches 11 bases. CDR1 and CDR2 from the germline V gene are KGHSH and LQKENI. CDR3 size: 17 residues. V gave up 3 bases and J gave up 4 bases; unmatched junction bases: 8. The CDR3: CASSPSVAGGQYNEQFF. The CDR3 nucleotides read TGTGCCAGCTCACCGTCAGTAGCGGGAGGGCAATACAATGAGCAGTTCTTC.

J is TRBJ2-5 and V is TRBV12-3 or TRBV12-4; tentative D call: TRBD2 (6 bases). The CDR3 spans 13 residues. Trimming cost V 2 bases and J 4 bases, with 8 bases left between them. CDR3 bases: TGTGCCAGCAGTTTAAGGAGGGCAGAGACCCAGTACTTC. Its protein is CASSLRRAETQYF.

The chain recombines TRBV5-5 with TRBJ2-7; 9 bases map to TRBD2. V was clipped by 4 bases and J by 2 bases; unmatched bases: 7. Germline assignment: CDR1 SGHKS and CDR2 YYEKEE (reference sequence). The CDR3 sequence is 15 residues long. For the CDR3, the DNA is TGTGCCAGCAGCCGTGGACTAGCGCCCACCTACGAGCAGTACTTC. Its protein is CASSRGLAPTYEQYF.

This chain links TRBV18 with TRBJ2-1; 9 nucleotides match TRBD1. CDR1 is KGHSH, CDR2 LQKENI, per germline. The length of the CDR3 is 15 residues. J gave up 6 bases and V 4 bases, and 7 bases lay outside the gene matches. The CDR3 is CASSLQQTGGNEQFF. CDR3 in DNA: TGTGCCAGCTCACTACAACAGACAGGGGGCAATGAGCAGTTCTTC.

The V gene is TRBV4-1, the J gene TRBJ2-3; 9 bases are a match to TRBD2. The CDR3 totals 16 residues. The germline V gene has CDR1 MGHRA and CDR2 YSYEKL. The trim removed 1 base at V and 6 bases at J, leaving 8 bases unmatched. CDR3 DNA: TGCGCCAGCAGCCAAGTCCCGGGACTAGCAACCGATACGCAGTATTTT. It translates to CASSQVPGLATDTQYF.

The CDR3 sequence is CASSFVVHNEQFF. The CDR3 nucleotides are TGTGCCAGCAGTTTTGTCGTTCACAATGAGCAGTTCTTC. V is TRBV12-3 or TRBV12-4 and J is TRBJ2-1; no clear D. This CDR3 comprises 13 residues. Deletions cut 3 bases from V and 5 bases from J, with 8 bases between.

This sequence joins TRBV9 and TRBJ2-1; 10 nucleotides match TRBD2. Per germline, CDR1 SGDLS and CDR2 YYNGEE. V trimming: 0 bases; J trimming: 2 bases; junction bases outside the gene matches: 5. The CDR3 length is 17 residues. For the CDR3, the DNA is TGTGCCAGCAGCGTAGCTACGAGCGGGAGGGCCTACAATGAGCAGTTCTTC. This gives the protein CASSVATSGRAYNEQFF.

The CDR3: CASSSGAYQETQYF. CDR3 coding DNA: TGCGCCAGCAGCTCAGGGGCGTATCAAGAGACCCAGTACTTC. The chain carries TRBV5-1 and TRBJ2-5; possible D gene TRBD1, 6 bases. The CDR3 extends over 14 amino acids. Germline lookup yields CDR1 SGHRS and CDR2 YFSETQ. The ends were cut back, 3 bases at V and 2 bases at J, with 11 bases in the middle.

Remarks on this clone: A junction boundary mismatches the germline segment, possibly from a read error. CDR3 nucleotides: TGTGCCAGCAGTCTATCGTACTCTTTACCCTACGAGCAGTACTTC. Amino acids: CASSLSYSLPYEQYF. The V call is TRBV27, the J call TRBJ2-7; D unresolved. The germline V gene has CDR1 MNHEY and CDR2 SMNVEV (reference sequence). The CDR3 spans 15 residues.

The V and J genes are TRBV4-1 and TRBJ2-3, with TRBD1 matching over 10 bases. V dropped 0 bases and J dropped 1; count of bases not matched to a gene: 1. The germline CDR1 and CDR2 sequences are MGHRA and YSYEKL. This CDR3 comprises 16 residues. Here the CDR3 reads CASSQETGGGTDTQYF. For the CDR3, the DNA is TGCGCCAGCAGCCAAGAGACAGGGGGCGGCACAGATACGCAGTATTTT.

The V and J genes are TRBV7-2 and TRBJ2-5; perhaps TRBD2 as D (6 bases). With 4 bases removed from V and 7 bases from J, the gap between germline ends came to 7 bases. The germline CDR1 and CDR2 sequences are SGHTA and FQGNSA. The CDR3 extends over 11 amino acids. The CDR3 protein is CASSSRGTQYF. DNA of the CDR3: TGTGCCAGCAGCTCGCGGGGGACCCAGTACTTC. Based on the CDR3 plus reference TRBV7-2 and TRBJ2-5, the full variable domain is GAGVSQSPSNKVTEKGKDVELRCDPISGHTALYWYRQSLGQGLEFLIYFQGNSAPDKSGLPSDRFSAERTGGSVSTLTIQRTQQEDSAVYLCASSSRGTQYFGPGTRLLVL.

The chain joins TRBV12-3 or TRBV12-4 to TRBJ2-7; TRBD1 matches at 7 bases. This CDR3 has 13 amino acids. J lost 2 bases, V lost 6 bases, and 4 bases had no gene match. The CDR3 loop is CASRKGTAYEQYF. CDR3 sequence (DNA): TGTGCCAGCAGGAAAGGGACAGCCTACGAGCAGTACTTC.

The rearrangement joins TRBV27 to TRBJ2-5; 9 positions agree with TRBD2. After removal of 1 base from V and 5 bases from J, the junction contained 5 bases not matched to a gene. The CDR3 has 15 amino acids. Looked up from germline, CDR1 is MNHEY and CDR2 is SMNVEV (reference sequence). The CDR3: CASSLYGTSWETQYF. Written as DNA, the CDR3 is TGTGCCAGCAGTTTATATGGGACTAGCTGGGAGACCCAGTACTTC.